The 26 T cell receptor delta chains reported below all come from one sample, sequenced in a study of gamma-delta chains in newborns, infants, children. TCRdb re-called the reads using CATT. This table holds 8,500 to 14,000 delta-chain clones, roughly 8.5% found once. Sequencing was carried out using blood. The source is a child who was a newborn, infant or young child, either healthy, febrile or measles-vaccinated (not recorded which).

The chain links TRDV2 to TRDJ1; maybe TRDD3 (6 bases). The germline V and J ends were trimmed by 0 bases and 0 bases, with 10 bases remaining between them. This CDR3 contains 15 residues. CDR1 GEAIGNYY and CDR2 EKD come from the germline V gene. The CDR3 loop is CACDTLGMYTDKLIF. DNA for the CDR3: TGTGCCTGTGACACCCTGGGGATGTACACCGATAAACTCATCTTT.

The CDR3 DNA reads TGTGCCTGTGACCTTACTGGGGGCACTATCTCCTGGGACACCCGACAGATGTTTTTC. Protein: CACDLTGGTISWDTRQMFF. V usage is TRDV2 and J usage is TRDJ3; 8 bases match TRDD3. Germline CDR1 GEAIGNYY, CDR2 EKD. There are 19 residues in the CDR3. V shed 3 bases, J shed 0 bases, and the junction held 9 bases outside the gene matches.

The CDR3, as DNA: TGTGCCTGTTCAGTACTGGGGGATAGGGACACCGATAAACTCATCTTT. Amino acid sequence: CACSVLGDRDTDKLIF. V and J are TRDV2 and TRDJ1, with TRDD3 matching 11 bases. Germline assignment: CDR1 GEAIGNYY and CDR2 EKD. The CDR3 has 16 amino acids. The V segment lost 6 bases and the J segment 0 bases; nucleotides outside the gene matches: 8.

In this sample, this clone turned up a few times. This chain connects TRDV2 to TRDJ1, with 7 bases matching TRDD3. The CDR3 is 17 amino acids. Germline CDR1 is GEAIGNYY and CDR2 is EKD. V was clipped by 3 bases and J by 0 bases; unmatched bases: 12. The CDR3 loop reads CACDPLGIGPYTDKLIF. CDR3 sequence (DNA): TGTGCCTGTGACCCACTGGGGATCGGTCCGTACACCGATAAACTCATCTTT.

V is TRDV2 and J is TRDJ1; 8 nucleotides align to TRDD3. The V gene's germline CDR1 is GEAIGNYY and CDR2 EKD. The CDR3 totals 16 residues. V gave up 3 bases and J gave up 0 bases; unmatched junction bases: 8. CDR3 in amino acids: CACDALLGAHTDKLIF. In DNA form, the CDR3 reads TGTGCCTGTGACGCTCTACTGGGGGCCCACACCGATAAACTCATCTTT.

This sequence joins TRDV2 and TRDJ1; TRDD3 is a possible D gene (6 bases). CDR3 size: 17 residues. V lost 0 bases, J lost 2 bases, and 18 bases lay in between. Per germline, CDR1 GEAIGNYY and CDR2 EKD. The CDR3 is CACDTLLGVEGTDKLIF. CDR3 sequence (DNA): TGTGCCTGTGACACCCTTTTGGGGGTCGAGGGGACCGATAAACTCATCTTT.

The V gene is TRDV2, the J gene TRDJ1; 12 bases are shared with TRDD3. The J gene was missing in TCRdb and was found by matching the end of the DNA to germline. CDR3 length: 19 residues. CDR1 is GEAIGNYY and CDR2 is EKD in the germline V gene. V lost 1 base to trimming and J lost 6 bases; unmatched junction nucleotides: 17. The CDR3 protein is CACDTLLGDTLLGRNKLIF. The CDR3 DNA sequence: TGTGCCTGTGACACGTTGCTGGGGGATACGCTCTTAGGGAGGAATAAACTCATCTTT.

J is TRDJ3 and V is TRDV2, with unresolved D. The CDR3 runs 20 residues. The germline V and J ends were trimmed by 1 base and 2 bases, with 20 bases remaining between them. In germline, CDR1 is GEAIGNYY, CDR2 EKD. CDR3 sequence: CACDTLGPRAGPWDTRQMFF. The CDR3 DNA sequence: TGTGCCTGTGACACTCTAGGGCCCCGCGCTGGACCCTGGGACACCCGACAGATGTTTTTC.

The sample holds a few counts of this clone. This sequence joins TRDV2 and TRDJ1; 10 bases are a match to TRDD3. Germline trimming cut 0 bases from V and 4 bases from J; bases unmatched to any gene: 4. Germline lookup yields CDR1 GEAIGNYY and CDR2 EKD. The CDR3 has 15 residues. CDR3 sequence reads: CACDTLGDMDDKLIF. CDR3 in DNA: TGTGCCTGTGACACCCTGGGGGATATGGACGATAAACTCATCTTT.

The chain couples TRDV2 to TRDJ3, with TRDD3 identical over 11 bases. V was clipped by 0 bases and J by 2 bases; unmatched bases: 8. Germline V lookup: CDR1 GEAIGNYY, CDR2 EKD. This CDR3 region has 20 residues. The CDR3 region is CACDTVLGDRGPWDTRQMFF. The CDR3 DNA reads TGTGCCTGTGACACCGTACTGGGGGATAGAGGGCCCTGGGACACCCGACAGATGTTTTTC.

By frequency in the sample, this clone is medium-sized. For the CDR3, the DNA is TGTGCCTGTGACATGGTGGGGGATGGGCCGACGACCGATAAACTCATCTTT. The encoded protein is CACDMVGDGPTTDKLIF. This sequence joins TRDV2 and TRDJ1; 8 bases map to TRDD3. Germline V gene data show CDR1 as GEAIGNYY and CDR2 as EKD. With V trimmed by 2 bases and J by 2 bases, 12 bases remained unmatched. The CDR3 is 17 residues long.

A remark on this clone: The junction departs from the called germline gene at one end, perhaps through a read error. Different DNA sequences within this sample yield the same CDR3. The V and J genes are TRDV2 and TRDJ1; 12 bases agree with TRDD3. Germline V CDR1 and CDR2: GEAIGNYY, EKD. CDR3 length: 16 amino acids. The CDR3 nucleotides are TGTGCTTGTGATCCCCTGGGGGATACGTACACCGATAAACTCATCTTT. Amino acids: CACDPLGDTYTDKLIF.

The chain joins TRDV2 to TRDJ1; no reliable D call. The length of the CDR3 is 15 residues. Trimming removed 3 bases at V and 8 bases at J, with 21 bases between. CDR1 is GEAIGNYY, CDR2 EKD, per germline. The CDR3 nucleotides are TGTGCCTGTGACCCCGTGCCTGGTGACCGGGAGAAACTCATCTTT. Its translation is CACDPVPGDREKLIF.

Regarding this clone: The identical CDR3 is also encoded by other nucleotide sequences in the sample. The chain has TRDV2 and TRDJ1, with TRDD3 as a possible D gene (6 bases). The CDR3 sequence is 13 residues long. Germline lookup yields CDR1 GEAIGNYY and CDR2 EKD. Trimming cost V 0 bases and J 4 bases, with 8 bases left between them. CDR3 region: CACDTVGGDKLIF. In nucleotides, the CDR3 is TGTGCCTGTGACACCGTTGGGGGCGATAAACTCATCTTT.

By share, this clone counts as medium-sized (0.01 to 0.1%). Other DNA sequences from this sample encode an identical CDR3 as well. This chain uses TRDV2 with TRDJ1; D may be TRDD3 (6 bases). The CDR3 length is 14 residues. Germline V gene lookup returns CDR1 GEAIGNYY and CDR2 EKD. The ends were cut back, 0 bases at V and 3 bases at J, with 10 bases in the middle. The CDR3: CACDTVGGSDKLIF. The CDR3 DNA is TGTGCCTGTGACACCGTTGGGGGGTCCGATAAACTCATCTTT.

This clone was found a few times. Other DNA sequences in the sample encode the same CDR3. In DNA form, the CDR3 reads TGTGCCTGTGACACACTGGGGGGACTGTACACCGATAAACTCATCTTT. Its translation: CACDTLGGLYTDKLIF. The V gene is TRDV2, the J gene TRDJ1, with TRDD3 matching over 8 bases. The junction had 6 bases not matched to a gene; V was cut back by 1 base and J by 0 bases. The CDR3 spans 16 residues. Germline assignment: CDR1 GEAIGNYY and CDR2 EKD.

No V gene was called here, but the J gene is TRDJ1; the D call in the table, TRDD3, was not verified against the DNA. The CDR3 runs to 21 residues. The CDR3 bases are TGTGCCTGTGACTCCGTTCCACTGGGGGATCCCCGACGCCTATACACCGATAAACTCATCTTT. It is translated as CACDSVPLGDPRRLYTDKLIF.

This clone has a handful of counts. The junction departs from germline at one end; a sequencing error may be responsible. The chain carries TRDV2 and TRDJ1; 10 nucleotides match TRDD3. CDR3 size: 17 residues. Germline V CDR1 and CDR2: GEAIGNYY, EKD. The CDR3 coding sequence is TGTGCCTGTGACAACCTGGGGGATAAGGAAGTCACCGATGAACTCATCTTT. This encodes CACDNLGDKEVTDELIF.

The chain has TRDV2 and TRDJ1, with TRDD3 matching over 9 bases. Germline trimming cut 3 bases from V and 0 bases from J; bases unmatched to any gene: 10. The germline CDR1 and CDR2 sequences are GEAIGNYY and EKD. The CDR3 is made up of 17 amino acids. As DNA, the CDR3 is TGTGCCTGTGACCAGCTCTGGGGGATTACGAACACCGATAAACTCATCTTT. This translates into CACDQLWGITNTDKLIF.

This clone was seen more than once but under ten times. The V and J genes are TRDV2 and TRDJ1; 11 bases agree with TRDD3. V lost 5 bases and J lost 3; bases outside the gene matches: 7. The CDR3 length is 15 residues. Per germline, CDR1 GEAIGNYY and CDR2 EKD. This CDR3 reads CACGLLGDIPDKLIF. The CDR3 bases are TGTGCCTGTGGCTTACTGGGGGATATCCCCGATAAACTCATCTTT.

This chain uses TRDV2 with TRDJ3; TRDD3 is a possible D gene (6 bases). Trimming pared 2 bases from V and 1 base from J, leaving 8 bases between. There are 16 residues in the CDR3. Germline loops: CDR1 GEAIGNYY, CDR2 EKD. The CDR3 bases are TGTGCCTGTGACAAACTGGGTTCCTGGGACACCCGACAGATGTTTTTC. As protein: CACDKLGSWDTRQMFF.

This clone occurred a few times. A read error may explain this, as a much larger clone is one base away. The CDR3 loop is CACDLLRRPGRYTDKLIF. CDR3 sequence (DNA): TGTGCCTGTGACCTCCTGCGGAGGCCTGGGAGGTACACCGATAAACTCATCTTT. The chain has TRDV2 and TRDJ1; D may be TRDD3 (5 bases). The germline V gene has CDR1 GEAIGNYY and CDR2 EKD. The V and J ends lost 3 bases and 0 bases respectively, with 22 bases between them. The CDR3 has 18 residues.

The table lists this clone with a few counts. The rearrangement uses TRDV2 and TRDJ1, with TRDD3 matching 9 bases. Germline loops: CDR1 GEAIGNYY, CDR2 EKD. Unmatched junction bases numbered 19, after V lost 0 bases and J lost 0 bases. The CDR3 extends over 21 amino acids. The chain's CDR3 is CACDTLYTSQGTGGHTDKLIF. CDR3 nucleotides: TGTGCCTGTGACACCTTATATACTTCTCAAGGGACTGGGGGACACACCGATAAACTCATCTTT.

The chain employs TRDV2 and TRDJ3; TRDD3 matches at 10 bases. V lost 2 bases and J lost 0; bases outside the gene matches: 3. This CDR3 is 18 amino acids long. The germline V gene has CDR1 GEAIGNYY and CDR2 EKD. CDR3 bases: TGTGCCTGTGACAAACTGGGGGATGGCTCCTGGGACACCCGACAGATGTTTTTC. Translated: CACDKLGDGSWDTRQMFF.

This clone was found a few times. One end of the junction fails to match germline, which may point to a read error. This same CDR3 is encoded by further DNA sequences in the sample. The J gene is TRDJ1, the V gene TRDV2, with 10 bases aligning to TRDD3. In germline, CDR1 is GEAIGNYY, CDR2 EKD. The CDR3 runs to 19 residues. CDR3 nucleotides: TGTGCCTGTGACACGGCTGAAAGGCGATTTGGGGGATACAAGGATAAGCTCATCTTT. Translating it yields CACDTAERRFGGYKDKLIF.

V and J are TRDV2 and TRDJ1; 7 bases align to TRDD3. Per the germline V gene, CDR1 is GEAIGNYY and CDR2 is EKD. After removal of 3 bases from V and 3 bases from J, the junction contained 18 bases not matched to a gene. The CDR3 sequence is 18 residues long. The CDR3 DNA reads TGTGCCTGTGACCCACTCCAAATGGGGGACGACGCGCCCGATAAACTCATCTTT. Translated: CACDPLQMGDDAPDKLIF.